The TCR beta chain described here comes from a study of blood T cell repertoires in COVID-19. Study context: Acute-phase and convalescent COVID-19 samples originated in the United States, Italy and Spain.

As processed by the authors: Reference gene primer amplification gave estimated nucleated cell counts. Profiled with immunoSEQ multiplex PCR; TCRdb holds only in-frame clones, not every one. That table supplies the V and J calls and clone size; D and trimming were determined from the DNA. The sample carries 72,000 or so clones, more than 70% recorded once. Germline CDR1 and CDR2: LGHNA and YSLEER. CDR3 length equals 13 residues. The trim removed 4 bases at V and 1 base at J, leaving 1 base unmatched. The origin of this receptor is a woman of 80 years or more with active or convalescent COVID-19. This chain uses TRBV4-3 with TRBJ2-7, with 7 bases that match TRBD2. Sequencing used peripheral blood. This chain's CDR3 is CASSLGGSYEQYF. DNA for the CDR3: TGCGCCAGCAGCCTCGGGGGGTCCTACGAGCAGTACTTC.